The 12 T cell receptor beta chains below come from one sample, sequenced in a study of cytomegalovirus exposure and HLA in healthy donors. This PCR relied on a set of 60 Vbeta primers and 13 Jbeta primers. Produced via immunoSEQ multiplex PCR; TCRdb's table is partial and in-frame only. The table records over 150,000 clones, roughly 80% of them present only once. Sequenced: PBMCs. These receptors originate from a man aged 18 to 35 in good health and CMV-seronegative.

This chain uses TRBV7-9 with TRBJ2-1; weak D call: TRBD2 (5 bases). Germline V CDR1 and CDR2: SEHNR, FQNEAQ (reference sequence). V lost 5 bases and J lost 0, with 17 bases in between. This CDR3 comprises 17 residues. The CDR3 protein is CASSLTAGGRSYNEQFF. CDR3 bases: TGTGCCAGCAGCCTCACCGCGGGCGGCCGCTCCTACAATGAGCAGTTCTTC.

Concerning this clone itself: Mismatch with germline at one junction end may stem from a read error. This chain uses TRBV6-1 with TRBJ1-1; 8 bases agree with TRBD1. Germline loops: CDR1 MNHNS, CDR2 SASEGT. The CDR3 has 14 residues. CDR3 DNA sequence: TGTGCCAGCAGTATGCGGACAGGGCACACTGAAGCTTCCTTT. This sequence encodes CASSMRTGHTEASF.

The rearrangement links TRBV28 to TRBJ2-7; TRBD2 matches 9 bases. The CDR3 is 17 amino acids. Trimming took 7 bases from V and 2 from J; bases not matched to a gene: 15. Germline CDR1 is MDHEN and CDR2 is SYDVKM. The chain's CDR3 is CASTPGARTSVTYEQYF. The CDR3 coding sequence is TGTGCCAGCACCCCCGGAGCTAGGACTAGCGTAACCTACGAGCAGTACTTC.

The rearrangement links TRBV20-1 to TRBJ2-5; unclear D gene. With the DNA end fitting TRBJ2-7 better, the J assignment may be wrong. The CDR3 is 11 amino acids. Germline V gene data show CDR1 as DFQATT and CDR2 as SNEGSKA (reference sequence). This chain's CDR3 is CSADSDLEQYF. The CDR3 DNA is TGCAGTGCTGATTCTGATCTCGAGCAGTACTTC.

V and J are TRBV5-4 and TRBJ1-3, with a tentative D call TRBD1 (6 bases). The CDR3 sequence is 17 residues long. Per the germline V gene, CDR1 is SGHNT and CDR2 is YYREEE (reference sequence). The V and J ends lost 4 bases and 0 bases respectively, with 17 bases between them. The CDR3 nucleotides read TGTGCCAGCAGCCTCGTGGGCAGGGGTTTCTCTGGAAACACCATATATTTT. This gives the protein CASSLVGRGFSGNTIYF. The whole variable domain, remainder taken from reference TRBV5-4 and TRBJ1-3, is ETGVTQSPTHLIKTRGQQVTLRCSSQSGHNTVSWYQQALGQGPQFIFQYYREEENGRGNFPPRFSGLQFPNYSSELNVNALELDDSALYLCASSLVGRGFSGNTIYFGEGSWLTVV.

In this sample, this clone turned up once. V usage is TRBV5-1 and J usage is TRBJ2-1; 10 nucleotides line up with TRBD2. Germline V lookup: CDR1 SGHRS, CDR2 YFSETQ. The CDR3 is 15 amino acids. The J segment lost 7 bases and the V segment lost 0 bases, leaving 4 bases of the junction unmatched. CDR3: CASSLASGSSNEQFF. In nucleotides, the CDR3 is TGCGCCAGCAGCTTGGCTAGCGGGAGTTCTAATGAGCAGTTCTTC.

This clone was observed a few times. The genes are TRBV19 and TRBJ1-1, with 7 bases matching TRBD1. Unmatched junction bases numbered 8, after V lost 6 bases and J lost 1 base. This CDR3 region has 15 residues. The germline V gene has CDR1 LNHDA and CDR2 SQIVND (reference sequence). For the CDR3, the DNA is TGTGCCAGTAGCAGGGGGGCAGGGCGGAACACTGAAGCTTTCTTT. As protein: CASSRGAGRNTEAFF.

As to this clone: Without the conserved terminal phenylalanine or tryptophan, this CDR3 likely stems from a read error. The chain combines TRBV6-1 with TRBJ2-7; TRBD1 agrees at 9 bases. Germline CDR1 and CDR2: MNHNS and SASEGT. The CDR3 loop spans 12 amino acids. The J segment lost 3 bases and the V segment lost 7 bases, leaving 1 base of the junction unmatched. This CDR3 reads CASTTGGYEQYL. CDR3 bases: TGTGCCAGCACGACAGGGGGCTACGAGCAGTACCTC.

The chain joins TRBV7-3 to TRBJ1-1; 9 nucleotides align to TRBD1. In germline, CDR1 is SGHTA, CDR2 FQGTGA. V gave up 4 bases and J gave up 3 bases; unmatched junction bases: 6. The CDR3 is 15 amino acids. CDR3 sequence: CASSSTRTGDTEAFF. As DNA, the CDR3 is TGTGCCAGCAGCTCCACCCGGACAGGGGACACTGAAGCTTTCTTT. Filled out from reference TRBV7-3 and TRBJ1-1, the complete variable domain reads GAGVSQTPSNKVTEKGKYVELRCDPISGHTALYWYRQSLGQGPEFLIYFQGTGAADDSGLPNDRFFAVRPEGSVSTLKIQRTERGDSAVYLCASSSTRTGDTEAFFGQGTRLTVV.

This chain uses TRBV19 with TRBJ1-5; TRBD1 might be the D (6 bases). Between the trimmed V and J ends, which lost 3 bases and 5 bases, there was a span of 17 bases. The CDR3 consists of 16 residues. Per the germline V gene, CDR1 is LNHDA and CDR2 is SQIVND (reference sequence). Here the CDR3 DNA reads TGTGCCAGTAGTATTTCAACAGGGTTAAAGGATCAGCCCCAGCATTTT. Translation gives CASSISTGLKDQPQHF.

This rearrangement joins TRBV2 to TRBJ1-5; D ambiguous. CDR1 is SNHLY, CDR2 FYNNEI, per germline. The CDR3 has 14 residues. V lost 0 bases and J 5 bases, leaving 8 bases between the germline ends. CDR3 region: CASSEALRDQPQHF. In nucleotides, the CDR3 is TGTGCCAGCAGTGAAGCGCTTCGAGATCAGCCCCAGCATTTT.

V and J are TRBV27 and TRBJ2-5; 11 bases agree with TRBD2. The V segment lost 8 bases and the J segment 7 bases; nucleotides outside the gene matches: 6. From germline, CDR1 is MNHEY and CDR2 SMNVEV (reference sequence). This CDR3 is 13 amino acids long. The CDR3 nucleotides are TGTGCCAGCGGCACTAGCGGGAGAGGGACCCAGTACTTC. Translating gives CASGTSGRGTQYF.